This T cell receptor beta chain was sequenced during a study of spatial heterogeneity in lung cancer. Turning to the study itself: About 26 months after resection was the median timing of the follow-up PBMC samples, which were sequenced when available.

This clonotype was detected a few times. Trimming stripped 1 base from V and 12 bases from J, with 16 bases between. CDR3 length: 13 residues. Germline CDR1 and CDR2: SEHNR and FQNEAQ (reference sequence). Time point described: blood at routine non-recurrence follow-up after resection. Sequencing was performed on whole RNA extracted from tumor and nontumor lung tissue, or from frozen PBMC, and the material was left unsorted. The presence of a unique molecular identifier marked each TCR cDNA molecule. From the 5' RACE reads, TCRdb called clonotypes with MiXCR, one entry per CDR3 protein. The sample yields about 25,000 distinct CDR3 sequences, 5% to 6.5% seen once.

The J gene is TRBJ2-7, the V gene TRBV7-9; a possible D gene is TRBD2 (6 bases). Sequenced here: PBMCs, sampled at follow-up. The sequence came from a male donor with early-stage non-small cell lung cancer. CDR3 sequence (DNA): TGTGCCAGCAGCTTAGGGGTCGCGGGGCCTTTGTACGTC. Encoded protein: CASSLGVAGPLYV.